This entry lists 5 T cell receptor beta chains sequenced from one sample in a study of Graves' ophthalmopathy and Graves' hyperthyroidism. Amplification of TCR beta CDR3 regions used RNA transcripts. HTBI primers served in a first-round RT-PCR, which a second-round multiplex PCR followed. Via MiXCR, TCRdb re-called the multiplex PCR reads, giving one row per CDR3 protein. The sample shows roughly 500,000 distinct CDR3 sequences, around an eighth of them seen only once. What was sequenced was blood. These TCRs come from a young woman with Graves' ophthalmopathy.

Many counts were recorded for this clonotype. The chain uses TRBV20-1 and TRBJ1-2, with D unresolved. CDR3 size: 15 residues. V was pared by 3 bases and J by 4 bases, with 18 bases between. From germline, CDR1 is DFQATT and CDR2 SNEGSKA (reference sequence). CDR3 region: CSARDGIGILYGYTF. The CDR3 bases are TGCAGTGCTAGGGACGGGATAGGGATTCTCTATGGCTACACCTTC.

This CDR3 is CASTPGTSDNSPLHF. CDR3 nucleotide sequence: TGTGCCAGCACCCCCGGGACATCGGATAATTCACCCCTCCACTTT. The chain is built from TRBV6-1 and TRBJ1-6, with D tentatively TRBD1 (6 bases). Deletions cut 7 bases from V and 5 bases from J, with 15 bases between. CDR1 MNHNS and CDR2 SASEGT come from the germline V gene. CDR3 length equals 15 residues.

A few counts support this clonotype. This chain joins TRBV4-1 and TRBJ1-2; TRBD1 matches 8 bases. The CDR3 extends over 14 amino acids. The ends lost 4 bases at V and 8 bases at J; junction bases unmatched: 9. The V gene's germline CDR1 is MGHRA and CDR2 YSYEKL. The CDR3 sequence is CASSLRQGARGYTF. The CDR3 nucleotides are TGCGCCAGCAGCCTTCGCCAGGGGGCTAGGGGCTACACCTTC.

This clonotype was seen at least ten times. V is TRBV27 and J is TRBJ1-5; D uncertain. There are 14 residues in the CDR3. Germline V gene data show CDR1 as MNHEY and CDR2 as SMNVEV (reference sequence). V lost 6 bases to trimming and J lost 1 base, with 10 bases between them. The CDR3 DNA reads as TGTGCCAGCAGCACCACCGTCAGCAATCAGCCCCAGCATTTT. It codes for CASSTTVSNQPQHF.

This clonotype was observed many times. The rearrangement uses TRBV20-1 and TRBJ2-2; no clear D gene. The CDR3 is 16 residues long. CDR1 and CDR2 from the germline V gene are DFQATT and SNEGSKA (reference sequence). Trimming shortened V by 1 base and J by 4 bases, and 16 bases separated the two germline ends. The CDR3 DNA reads TGCAGTGCTAGAGCCCGTCTCCGCCAGTTCACCGGGGAGCTGTTTTTT. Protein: CSARARLRQFTGELFF.